This TCR beta chain comes out of a study of blood T cells in healthy people across ages. Per sample, extraction of total RNA gave at least 5 micrograms in every case. This clonotype was detected only a few times. The authors ran a second PCR of roughly 6 to 12 cycles using a sample-barcoded 5' primer and a J-beta primer mix. Each cDNA molecule received a tag from a template-switch adaptor that had 12 random nucleotides. Samples each returned at least 2.5 million CDR3-containing paired-end reads. TCRdb analysed the 5' RACE reads with MiXCR anew, one entry per CDR3 protein. Altogether about 1,000,000 distinct CDR3 sequences are present, more than 35% being singletons, with the ten largest covering approximately 20%. This clonotype originated in a woman aged 55 to 70 in good health. The sequenced material came from blood.

The CDR3 reads CASSTLAGVIYEQYF. Here the CDR3 DNA reads TGCGCCAGCAGCACACTAGCGGGAGTGATCTACGAGCAGTACTTC. The chain has TRBV5-1 and TRBJ2-7; 11 nucleotides agree with TRBD2. This CDR3 spans 15 amino acids. The V segment lost 4 bases and the J segment 3 bases; nucleotides outside the gene matches: 6. CDR1 is SGHRS and CDR2 is YFSETQ in the germline V gene. Full variable domain (rest looked up from reference TRBV5-1 and TRBJ2-7): KAGVTQTPRYLIKTRGQQVTLSCSPISGHRSVSWYQQTPGQGLQFLFEYFSETQRNKGNFPGRFSGRQFSNSRSEMNVSTLELGDSALYLCASSTLAGVIYEQYFGPGTRLTVT.